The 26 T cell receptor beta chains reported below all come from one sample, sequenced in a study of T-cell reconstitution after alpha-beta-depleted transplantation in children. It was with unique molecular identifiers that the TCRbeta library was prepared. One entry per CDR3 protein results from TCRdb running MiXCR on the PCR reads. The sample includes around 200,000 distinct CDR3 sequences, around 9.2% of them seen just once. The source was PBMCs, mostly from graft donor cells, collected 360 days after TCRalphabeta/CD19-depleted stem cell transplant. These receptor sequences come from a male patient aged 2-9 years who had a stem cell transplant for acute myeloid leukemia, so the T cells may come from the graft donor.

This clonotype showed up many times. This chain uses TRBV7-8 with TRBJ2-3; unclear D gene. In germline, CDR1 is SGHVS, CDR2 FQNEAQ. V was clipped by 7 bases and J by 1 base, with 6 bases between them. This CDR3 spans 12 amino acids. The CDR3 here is CASTPGTDTQYF. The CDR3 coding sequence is TGTGCCAGCACCCCTGGCACAGATACGCAGTATTTT.

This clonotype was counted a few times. The CDR3 spells CASRPGGAPTDTQYF. The CDR3 nucleotides read TGTGCCAGCAGACCCGGGGGGGCACCCACAGATACGCAGTATTTT. This chain links TRBV12-3 or TRBV12-4 with TRBJ2-3; 8 bases align to TRBD2. This CDR3 has 15 amino acids. With 6 bases clipped from V and 2 bases from J, the junction kept 7 bases outside the gene matches.

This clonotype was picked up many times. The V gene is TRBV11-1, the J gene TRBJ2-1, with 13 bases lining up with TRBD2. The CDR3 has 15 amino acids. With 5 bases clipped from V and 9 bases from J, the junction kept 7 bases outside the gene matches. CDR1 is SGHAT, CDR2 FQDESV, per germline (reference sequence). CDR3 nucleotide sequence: TGTGCCAGCAGCCGAGGACTAGCGGGAGCGAGTGAGCAGTTCTTC. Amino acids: CASSRGLAGASEQFF.

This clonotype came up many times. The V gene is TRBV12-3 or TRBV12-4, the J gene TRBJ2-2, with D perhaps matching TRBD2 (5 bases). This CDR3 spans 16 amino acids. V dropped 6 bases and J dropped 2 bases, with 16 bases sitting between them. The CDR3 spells CASSNVRGSNTGELFF. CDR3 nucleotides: TGTGCCAGCAGCAATGTCCGGGGTTCCAACACCGGGGAGCTGTTTTTT.

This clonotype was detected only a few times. This chain's CDR3 is CSAHGSRGRYEQYF. In DNA form, the CDR3 reads TGCAGTGCTCACGGATCGAGGGGCCGGTACGAGCAGTACTTC. The chain recombines TRBV20-1 with TRBJ2-7; tentatively, D is TRBD1 or TRBD2 (5 bases each). Germline assignment: CDR1 DFQATT and CDR2 SNEGSKA (reference sequence). The length of the CDR3 is 14 residues. Trimming removed 5 bases at V and 4 bases at J, with 18 bases between.

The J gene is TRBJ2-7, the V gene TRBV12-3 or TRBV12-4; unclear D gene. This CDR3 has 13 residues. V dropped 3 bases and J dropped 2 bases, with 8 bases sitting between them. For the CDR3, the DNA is TGTGCCAGCAGTTTTCAGTCCACCTACGAGCAGTACTTC. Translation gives CASSFQSTYEQYF.

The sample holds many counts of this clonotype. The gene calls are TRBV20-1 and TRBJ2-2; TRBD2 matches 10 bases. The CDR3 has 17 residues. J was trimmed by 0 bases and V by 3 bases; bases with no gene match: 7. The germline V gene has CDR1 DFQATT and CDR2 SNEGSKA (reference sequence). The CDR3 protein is CSASFASGRANTGELFF. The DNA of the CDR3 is TGCAGTGCTAGTTTCGCTAGCGGGAGAGCGAACACCGGGGAGCTGTTTTTT.

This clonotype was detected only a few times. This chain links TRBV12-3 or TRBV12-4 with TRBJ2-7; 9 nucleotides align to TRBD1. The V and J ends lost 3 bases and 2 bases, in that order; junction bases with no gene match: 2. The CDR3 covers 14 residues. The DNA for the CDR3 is TGTGCCAGCAGTTTTGGACAGGGGCCCTACGAGCAGTACGTC. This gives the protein CASSFGQGPYEQYV.

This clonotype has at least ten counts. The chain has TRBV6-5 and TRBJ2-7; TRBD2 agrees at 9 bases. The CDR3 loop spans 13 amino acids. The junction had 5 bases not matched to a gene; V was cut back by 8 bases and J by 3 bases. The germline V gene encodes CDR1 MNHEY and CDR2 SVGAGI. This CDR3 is CASSTSGYYEQYV. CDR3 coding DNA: TGTGCCAGCTCGACTAGCGGTTACTACGAGCAGTACGTC.

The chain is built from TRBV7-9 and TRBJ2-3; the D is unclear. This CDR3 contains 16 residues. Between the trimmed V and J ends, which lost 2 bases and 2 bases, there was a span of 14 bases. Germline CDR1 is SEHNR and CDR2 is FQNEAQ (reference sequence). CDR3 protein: CASSLFVVRITDTQYF. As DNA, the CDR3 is TGTGCCAGCAGCTTATTCGTGGTGCGGATCACAGATACGCAGTATTTT.

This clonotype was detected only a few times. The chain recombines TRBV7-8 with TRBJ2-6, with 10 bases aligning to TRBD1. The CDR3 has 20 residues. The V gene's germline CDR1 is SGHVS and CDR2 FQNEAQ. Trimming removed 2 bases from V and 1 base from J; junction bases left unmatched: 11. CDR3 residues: CASSLLRTGGRLSGANVLTF. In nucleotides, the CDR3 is TGTGCCAGCAGCTTACTCCGGACAGGGGGAAGACTTTCTGGGGCCAACGTCCTGACTTTC.

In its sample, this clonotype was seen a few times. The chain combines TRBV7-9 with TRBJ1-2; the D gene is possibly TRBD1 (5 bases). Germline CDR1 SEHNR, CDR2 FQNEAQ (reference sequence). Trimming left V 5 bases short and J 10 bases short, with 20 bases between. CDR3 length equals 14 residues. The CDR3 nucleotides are TGTGCCAGCAGCCCGCGAGCGGGACTCAGGAACTACACCTTC. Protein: CASSPRAGLRNYTF.

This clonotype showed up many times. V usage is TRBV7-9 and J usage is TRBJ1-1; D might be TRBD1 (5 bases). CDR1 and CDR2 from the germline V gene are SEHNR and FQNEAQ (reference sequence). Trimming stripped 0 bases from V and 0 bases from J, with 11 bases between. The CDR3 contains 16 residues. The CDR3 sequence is CASSLAFGTLNTEAFF. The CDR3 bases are TGTGCCAGCAGCTTAGCCTTCGGGACTTTGAACACTGAAGCTTTCTTT.

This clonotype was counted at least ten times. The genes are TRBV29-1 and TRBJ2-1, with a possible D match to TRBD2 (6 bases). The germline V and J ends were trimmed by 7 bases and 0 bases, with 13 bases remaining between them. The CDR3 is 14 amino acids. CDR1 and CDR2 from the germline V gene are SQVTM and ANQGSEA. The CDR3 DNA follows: TGCAGCGGATTAGCGGAGCCCTCCTACAATGAGCAGTTCTTC. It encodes CSGLAEPSYNEQFF.

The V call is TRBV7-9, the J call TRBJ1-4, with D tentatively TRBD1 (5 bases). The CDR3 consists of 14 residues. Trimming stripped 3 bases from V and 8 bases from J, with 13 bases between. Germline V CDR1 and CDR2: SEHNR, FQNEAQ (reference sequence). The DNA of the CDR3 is TGTGCCAGCAGCTTGGGACCCTACGCCGAAAAACTGTTTTTT. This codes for CASSLGPYAEKLFF.

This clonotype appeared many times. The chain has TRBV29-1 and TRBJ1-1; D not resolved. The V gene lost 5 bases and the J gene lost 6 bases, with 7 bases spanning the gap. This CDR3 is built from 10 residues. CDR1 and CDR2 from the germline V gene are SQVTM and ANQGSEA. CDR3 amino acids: CSVRRAEAFF. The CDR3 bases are TGCAGCGTTCGGCGTGCTGAAGCTTTCTTT.

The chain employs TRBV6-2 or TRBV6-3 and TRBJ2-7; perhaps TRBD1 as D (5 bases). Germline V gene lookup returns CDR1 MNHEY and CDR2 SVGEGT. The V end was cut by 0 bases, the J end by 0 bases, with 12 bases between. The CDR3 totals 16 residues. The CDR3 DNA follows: TGTGCCAGCAGTTACTCGAGGCAGGGTAGCTCCTACGAGCAGTACTTC. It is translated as CASSYSRQGSSYEQYF.

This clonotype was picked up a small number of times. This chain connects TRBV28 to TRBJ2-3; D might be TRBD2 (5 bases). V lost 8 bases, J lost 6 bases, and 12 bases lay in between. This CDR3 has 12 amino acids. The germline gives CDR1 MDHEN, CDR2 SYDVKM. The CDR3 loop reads CASGVPGDTQYF. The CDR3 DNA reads TGTGCCAGCGGAGTCCCGGGGGATACGCAGTATTTT.

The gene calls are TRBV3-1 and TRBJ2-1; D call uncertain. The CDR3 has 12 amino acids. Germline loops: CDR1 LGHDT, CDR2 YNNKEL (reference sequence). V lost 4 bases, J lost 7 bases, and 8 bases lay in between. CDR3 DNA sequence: TGTGCCAGCAGCCTCCTCTTGAATGAGCAGTTCTTC. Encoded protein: CASSLLLNEQFF.

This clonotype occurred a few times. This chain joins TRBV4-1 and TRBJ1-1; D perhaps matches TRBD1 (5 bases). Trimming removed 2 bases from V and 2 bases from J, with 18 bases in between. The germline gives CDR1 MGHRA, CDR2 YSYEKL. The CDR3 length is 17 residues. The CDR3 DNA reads TGCGCCAGCAGCCAACGCAGGACAACCCGGGCCAACACTGAAGCTTTCTTT. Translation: CASSQRRTTRANTEAFF.

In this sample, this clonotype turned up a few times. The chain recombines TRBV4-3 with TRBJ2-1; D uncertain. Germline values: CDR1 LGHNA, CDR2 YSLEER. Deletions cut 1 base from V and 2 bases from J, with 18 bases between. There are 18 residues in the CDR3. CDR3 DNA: TGCGCCAGCAGCCAAGTGGTGGAACCATATATCCCCTACAATGAGCAGTTCTTC. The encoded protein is CASSQVVEPYIPYNEQFF.

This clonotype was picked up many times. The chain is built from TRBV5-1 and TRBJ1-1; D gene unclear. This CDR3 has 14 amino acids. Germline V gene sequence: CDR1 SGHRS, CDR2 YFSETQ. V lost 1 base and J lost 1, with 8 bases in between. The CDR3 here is CASSLSEGNTEAFF. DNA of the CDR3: TGCGCCAGCAGCTTGAGTGAGGGGAACACTGAAGCTTTCTTT.

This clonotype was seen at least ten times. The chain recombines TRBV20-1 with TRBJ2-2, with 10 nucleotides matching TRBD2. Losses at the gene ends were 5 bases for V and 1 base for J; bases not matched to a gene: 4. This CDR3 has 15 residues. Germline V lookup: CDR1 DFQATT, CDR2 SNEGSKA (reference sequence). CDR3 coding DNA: TGCAGTGCTGGTACTAGCGGGATGAACACCGGGGAGCTGTTTTTT. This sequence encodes CSAGTSGMNTGELFF.

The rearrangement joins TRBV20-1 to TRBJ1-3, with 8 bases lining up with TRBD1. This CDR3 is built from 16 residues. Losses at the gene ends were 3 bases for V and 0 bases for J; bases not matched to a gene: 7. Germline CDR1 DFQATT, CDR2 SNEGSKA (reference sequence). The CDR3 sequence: CSARKTGGVSGNTIYF. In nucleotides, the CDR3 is TGCAGTGCTAGGAAAACAGGGGGAGTCTCTGGAAACACCATATATTTT.

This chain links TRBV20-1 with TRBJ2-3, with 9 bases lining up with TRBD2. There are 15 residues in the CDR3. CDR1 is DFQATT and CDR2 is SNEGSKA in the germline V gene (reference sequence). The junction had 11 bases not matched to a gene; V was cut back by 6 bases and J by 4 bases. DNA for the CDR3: TGCAGTGCAAGGGGTGCGGGGGGGCCCCCAGATACGCAGTATTTT. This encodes CSARGAGGPPDTQYF.

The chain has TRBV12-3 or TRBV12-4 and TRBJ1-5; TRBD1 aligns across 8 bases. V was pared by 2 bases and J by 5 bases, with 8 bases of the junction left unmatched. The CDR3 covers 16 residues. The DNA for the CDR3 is TGTGCCAGCAGTTTACGGGGGACAGGAGGGGATCAGCCCCAGCATTTT. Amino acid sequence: CASSLRGTGGDQPQHF.